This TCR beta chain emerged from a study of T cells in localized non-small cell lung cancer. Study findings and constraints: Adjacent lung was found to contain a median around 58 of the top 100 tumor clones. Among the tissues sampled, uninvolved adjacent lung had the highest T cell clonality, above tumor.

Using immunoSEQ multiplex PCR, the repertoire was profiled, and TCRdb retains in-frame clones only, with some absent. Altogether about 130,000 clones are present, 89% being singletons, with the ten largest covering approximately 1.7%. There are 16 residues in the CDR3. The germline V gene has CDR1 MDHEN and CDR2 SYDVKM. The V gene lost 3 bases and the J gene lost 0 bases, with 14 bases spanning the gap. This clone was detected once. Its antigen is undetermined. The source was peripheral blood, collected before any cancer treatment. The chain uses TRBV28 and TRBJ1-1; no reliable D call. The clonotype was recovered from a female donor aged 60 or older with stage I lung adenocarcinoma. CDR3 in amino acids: CASSFVFTDLNTEAFF. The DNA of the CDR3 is TGTGCCAGCAGTTTTGTTTTTACAGACTTGAACACTGAAGCTTTCTTT.